These 29 T cell receptor beta chains came from one sample sequenced in a study of T cells in tuberculosis. Time point noted: new active TB diagnosis, blood taken before or within 7 days of starting treatment. The table came from immunoSEQ multiplex PCR; TCRdb's copy has only in-frame clones and leaves some out. The data hold tens of thousands of clones, with about 90% observed a single time. Sequenced material: PBMCs, taken at tuberculosis diagnosis. The source is an adult with tuberculosis.

The gene calls are TRBV6-6 and TRBJ1-2; TRBD1 agrees at 8 bases. Germline lookup yields CDR1 MNHNY and CDR2 SVGAGI (reference sequence). The CDR3 is made up of 16 amino acids. Trimming at V came to 0 bases and at J to 4 bases, leaving 7 bases not matched to a gene. The CDR3 coding sequence is TGTGCCAGCAGTTACTCTCGATCAGGGGGCGGCTATGGCTACACCTTC. It is translated as CASSYSRSGGGYGYTF.

The chain couples TRBV2 to TRBJ1-1; no clear D. CDR1 is SNHLY, CDR2 FYNNEI, per germline. Trimming pared 5 bases from V and 0 bases from J, leaving 10 bases between. The CDR3 is 14 amino acids. CDR3 sequence reads: CASSSTYMNTEAFF. CDR3 sequence (DNA): TGTGCCAGCAGTAGTACATACATGAACACTGAAGCTTTCTTT.

The chain has TRBV28 and TRBJ2-3; possibly TRBD2 for D (6 bases). The length of the CDR3 is 15 residues. The germline V and J ends were trimmed by 4 bases and 4 bases, with 15 bases remaining between them. CDR1 and CDR2 from the germline V gene are MDHEN and SYDVKM. The CDR3 DNA is TGTGCCAGCAGTTGGCCGGGACTTAAGGCAGATACGCAGTATTTT. It codes for CASSWPGLKADTQYF.

The chain is built from TRBV29-1 and TRBJ1-2; no definite D call. The germline V gene encodes CDR1 SQVTM and CDR2 ANQGSEA. Between the trimmed V and J ends, which lost 4 bases and 0 bases, there was a span of 12 bases. CDR3 length equals 14 residues. CDR3 DNA: TGCAGCGTTGCAGATTCCACAACTAACTATGGCTACACCTTC. Encoded protein: CSVADSTTNYGYTF.

This clone occurred a few times. This chain joins TRBV7-9 and TRBJ2-6; D remains ambiguous. V lost 3 bases to trimming and J lost 0 bases, with 6 bases between them. CDR1 is SEHNR and CDR2 is FQNEAQ in the germline V gene (reference sequence). The CDR3 sequence is 15 residues long. The CDR3 sequence: CASSFSVSGANVLTF. DNA of the CDR3: TGTGCCAGCAGCTTTTCGGTCTCTGGGGCCAACGTCCTGACTTTC.

This chain links TRBV15 with TRBJ2-2; the match to TRBD1 covers 8 bases. V lost 8 bases, J lost 1 base, and 3 bases stayed unmatched. The CDR3 loop spans 14 amino acids. Germline CDR1 LNHNV, CDR2 YYDKDF (reference sequence). The chain's CDR3 is CATLGQGNTGELFF. CDR3 nucleotides: TGTGCCACCCTCGGACAGGGGAACACCGGGGAGCTGTTTTTT.

By share of the sample, this clone is large. The chain joins TRBV2 to TRBJ2-1, with 11 bases lining up with TRBD2. Trimming at V came to 8 bases and at J to 9 bases, leaving 6 bases not matched to a gene. Germline CDR1 is SNHLY and CDR2 is FYNNEI. The CDR3 covers 13 residues. The CDR3 loop is CASGRLAGGEQFF. CDR3 coding DNA: TGTGCCAGCGGCCGGCTAGCGGGAGGTGAGCAGTTCTTC.

CDR3 coding DNA: TGTGCCAGCAGCCCCCGGACAGGATACAATGAGCAGTTCTTC. It is translated as CASSPRTGYNEQFF. The V call is TRBV2, the J call TRBJ2-1; 7 positions match TRBD1. Germline loops: CDR1 SNHLY, CDR2 FYNNEI. The CDR3 contains 14 residues. Trimming removed 6 bases from V and 4 bases from J; junction bases left unmatched: 6.

This clone was found once. The V and J genes are TRBV4-1 and TRBJ1-2; TRBD1 agrees at 9 bases. The CDR3 contains 14 residues. V gave up 2 bases and J gave up 8 bases; unmatched junction bases: 6. Germline V gives CDR1 MGHRA, CDR2 YSYEKL. The CDR3 DNA sequence: TGCGCCAGCAGCCAACCCGGGACAGGGTACGGCTACACCTTC. It specifies CASSQPGTGYGYTF.

This clone came up a few times. This same CDR3 is encoded by further DNA sequences in the sample. The chain employs TRBV19 and TRBJ2-1, with TRBD2 matching 11 bases. Per the germline V gene, CDR1 is LNHDA and CDR2 is SQIVND (reference sequence). The V segment lost 4 bases and the J segment 4 bases; nucleotides outside the gene matches: 3. This CDR3 is 15 amino acids long. The chain's CDR3 is CASSTSGGPYNEQFF. DNA of the CDR3: TGTGCCAGTAGTACTAGCGGGGGGCCGTACAATGAGCAGTTCTTC.

This clone has a single count. The V and J genes are TRBV9 and TRBJ2-7; TRBD1 is a possible D gene (7 bases). Trimming took off 3 bases at V and 7 bases at J, with 23 bases between the two ends. The germline V gene has CDR1 SGDLS and CDR2 YYNGEE. CDR3 length: 16 residues. CDR3 bases: TGTGCCAGCAGCGCGGCCGGGACAGCGGGTGAGGGGGAGCAGTACTTC. Translated, it gives CASSAAGTAGEGEQYF. Looking up the rest from reference TRBV9 and TRBJ2-7 gives the full variable domain: DSGVTQTPKHLITATGQRVTLRCSPRSGDLSVYWYQQSLDQGLQFLIQYYNGEERAKGNILERFSAQQFPDLHSELNLSSLELGDSALYFCASSAAGTAGEGEQYFGPGTRLTVT.

The CDR3 protein is CASSELTSGSPETQYF. The CDR3 DNA follows: TGTGCCAGCAGCGAACTGACTAGCGGGAGTCCAGAGACCCAGTACTTC. This sequence joins TRBV2 and TRBJ2-5, with 12 bases fitting TRBD2. The V gene end was trimmed by 6 bases and the J gene end by 4 bases; junction bases not matched to a gene: 9. The CDR3 totals 16 residues. From germline, CDR1 is SNHLY and CDR2 FYNNEI.

The genes are TRBV7-3 and TRBJ2-5; 7 nucleotides line up with TRBD2. Germline assignment: CDR1 SGHTA and CDR2 FQGTGA. J lost 1 base, V lost 5 bases, and 4 bases had no gene match. The CDR3 extends over 14 amino acids. This CDR3 is CASSQSGGQETQYF. DNA of the CDR3: TGTGCCAGCAGCCAATCGGGGGGCCAAGAGACCCAGTACTTC.

In its sample, this clone was seen once. V is TRBV4-1 and J is TRBJ1-5; D might be TRBD1 (6 bases). V dropped 4 bases and J dropped 1 base, with 8 bases sitting between them. The CDR3 is 14 amino acids. Looked up from germline, CDR1 is MGHRA and CDR2 is YSYEKL. The CDR3 loop reads CASSPGASNQPQHF. The CDR3 nucleotides are TGCGCCAGCAGCCCAGGGGCGAGCAATCAGCCCCAGCATTTT.

The chain's CDR3 is CASSQDLVRRGDSPLHF. The CDR3 DNA sequence: TGTGCCAGCAGCCAAGATCTGGTCCGACGGGGGGATTCACCCCTCCACTTT. The chain recombines TRBV14 with TRBJ1-6, with a tentative D call TRBD1 (5 bases). The germline gives CDR1 SGHDN, CDR2 FVKESK. This CDR3 has 17 amino acids. V dropped 0 bases and J dropped 8 bases, with 17 bases sitting between them.

V gene TRBV7-2 combines with J gene TRBJ2-7; 11 nucleotides match TRBD1. Germline V gene lookup returns CDR1 SGHTA and CDR2 FQGNSA. The CDR3 spans 13 residues. The V segment lost 4 bases and the J segment 7 bases; nucleotides outside the gene matches: 3. CDR3 DNA sequence: TGTGCCAGCAGCTCGGACAGGGGGCGAGAGCAGTACTTC. Its translation: CASSSDRGREQYF. Together with reference TRBV7-2 and TRBJ2-7, the CDR3 gives the full variable domain: GAGVSQSPSNKVTEKGKDVELRCDPISGHTALYWYRQSLGQGLEFLIYFQGNSAPDKSGLPSDRFSAERTGGSVSTLTIQRTQQEDSAVYLCASSSDRGREQYFGPGTRLTVT.

This clone was seen only once. The chain joins TRBV5-1 to TRBJ2-3, with TRBD2 matching 9 bases. Per germline, CDR1 SGHRS and CDR2 YFSETQ. V dropped 4 bases and J dropped 5; count of bases not matched to a gene: 8. There are 15 residues in the CDR3. In DNA form, the CDR3 reads TGCGCCAGCAGCCCTTTAGCGGGAGTGGTAGATACGCAGTATTTT. Protein product: CASSPLAGVVDTQYF. The entire variable domain, with the rest obtained from reference TRBV5-1 and TRBJ2-3, is as follows: KAGVTQTPRYLIKTRGQQVTLSCSPISGHRSVSWYQQTPGQGLQFLFEYFSETQRNKGNFPGRFSGRQFSNSRSEMNVSTLELGDSALYLCASSPLAGVVDTQYFGPGTRLTVL.

The chain links TRBV27 to TRBJ2-5; D might be TRBD1 (6 bases). The germline CDR1 and CDR2 sequences are MNHEY and SMNVEV (reference sequence). The ends were cut back, 5 bases at V and 5 bases at J, with 15 bases in the middle. The CDR3 spans 14 residues. The CDR3 is CASSQTGGKETQYF. DNA of the CDR3: TGTGCCAGCAGTCAGACAGGAGGAAAGGAGACCCAGTACTTC.

CDR3 amino acids: CASTPTSGGAYEQFF. The CDR3 DNA reads as TGCGCCAGCACCCCTACTAGCGGGGGGGCCTATGAGCAGTTCTTC. The chain is built from TRBV5-1 and TRBJ2-1; 13 bases are a match to TRBD2. Germline V CDR1 and CDR2: SGHRS, YFSETQ. CDR3 size: 15 residues. Trimming at V came to 6 bases and at J to 8 bases, leaving 8 bases not matched to a gene.

The rearrangement links TRBV18 to TRBJ1-1, with 11 nucleotides matching TRBD1. V dropped 5 bases and J dropped 10; count of bases not matched to a gene: 21. The V gene's germline CDR1 is KGHSH and CDR2 LQKENI. CDR3 length equals 18 residues. The CDR3 protein is CASSTPFRDRGFVVRAFF. The CDR3 region has the DNA TGTGCCAGCTCAACCCCATTTCGGGACAGGGGGTTTGTAGTAAGAGCTTTCTTT. Looking up the rest from reference TRBV18 and TRBJ1-1 gives the full variable domain: NAGVMQNPRHLVRRRGQEARLRCSPMKGHSHVYWYRQLPEEGLKFMVYLQKENIIDESGMPKERFSAEFPKEGPSILRIQQVVRGDSAAYFCASSTPFRDRGFVVRAFFGQGTRLTVV.

The rearrangement uses TRBV19 and TRBJ1-3; the D is unclear. CDR1 and CDR2 from the germline V gene are LNHDA and SQIVND (reference sequence). CDR3 size: 14 residues. Trimming removed 5 bases at V and 0 bases at J, with 8 bases between. The CDR3 DNA reads as TGTGCCAGTAGTGGAGTGAGCTCTGGAAACACCATATATTTT. Translating gives CASSGVSSGNTIYF.

The chain has TRBV19 and TRBJ2-2, with 7 bases fitting TRBD2. V lost 4 bases to trimming and J lost 1 base; unmatched junction nucleotides: 6. Germline V gene data show CDR1 as LNHDA and CDR2 as SQIVND (reference sequence). This CDR3 has 16 residues. CDR3 coding DNA: TGTGCCAGTAGTAAGACATCTAGCGGGAACACCGGGGAGCTGTTTTTT. Amino acids: CASSKTSSGNTGELFF.

The rearrangement links TRBV10-3 to TRBJ1-5, with a tentative D call TRBD1 (5 bases). Per germline, CDR1 ENHRY and CDR2 SYGVKD. CDR3 length equals 17 residues. V was pared by 0 bases and J by 1 base, with 13 bases between. The chain's CDR3 is CAISESGPERSNQPQHF. The CDR3 coding sequence is TGTGCCATCAGTGAGTCGGGGCCAGAGAGAAGCAATCAGCCCCAGCATTTT.

The gene calls are TRBV27 and TRBJ1-5; TRBD1 might be the D (5 bases). V was shortened by 3 bases and J by 0 bases, with 9 bases between the two germline ends. The V gene's germline CDR1 is MNHEY and CDR2 SMNVEV (reference sequence). This CDR3 is built from 15 residues. The DNA of the CDR3 is TGTGCCAGCAGTTTTGGGGGGAATAGCAATCAGCCCCAGCATTTT. Protein: CASSFGGNSNQPQHF.

V usage is TRBV7-2 and J usage is TRBJ2-7, with 10 nucleotides matching TRBD2. The CDR3 has 15 residues. V shed 2 bases, J shed 4 bases, and the junction held 5 bases outside the gene matches. Germline CDR1 reads SGHTA; CDR2 reads FQGNSA. The CDR3 DNA reads as TGTGCCAGCAGCTTATCCTCTAGCGGGAGTTACGAGCAGTACTTC. Its translation is CASSLSSSGSYEQYF.

The rearrangement joins TRBV30 to TRBJ1-5; unclear D gene. The germline V and J ends were trimmed by 0 bases and 7 bases, with 7 bases remaining between them. CDR3 length: 12 residues. Germline V gives CDR1 GTSNPN, CDR2 SVGIG (reference sequence). The CDR3 DNA reads as TGTGCCTGGAGTGTACTGGGCCAGCCCCAGCATTTT. It is translated as CAWSVLGQPQHF.

The V call is TRBV18, the J call TRBJ2-5, with 7 nucleotides matching TRBD2. The CDR3 is 13 residues long. The germline V gene encodes CDR1 KGHSH and CDR2 LQKENI. Losses at the gene ends were 6 bases for V and 2 bases for J; bases not matched to a gene: 3. This CDR3 reads CASSAGVQETQYF. The CDR3 DNA follows: TGTGCCAGCTCGGCGGGAGTTCAAGAGACCCAGTACTTC.

This clone was detected once. The V and J genes are TRBV27 and TRBJ2-7; D is perhaps TRBD1 (5 bases). From germline, CDR1 is MNHEY and CDR2 SMNVEV (reference sequence). V was cut by 6 bases and J by 4 bases, with 16 bases left in between. The CDR3 is 14 amino acids. The CDR3, as DNA: TGTGCCAGCAGGGTAGGGGCCGATTTTTACGAGCAGTACTTC. Residues: CASRVGADFYEQYF.

The CDR3 loop reads CASSLASIMNTEAFF. DNA of the CDR3: TGTGCCAGCAGCTTGGCTAGTATCATGAACACTGAAGCTTTCTTT. J is TRBJ1-1 and V is TRBV5-8; no clear D. With 0 bases removed from V and 0 bases from J, the gap between germline ends came to 9 bases. Per germline, CDR1 SGHTS and CDR2 YDEGEE. The CDR3 runs to 15 residues.